The T cell receptor beta chain described here comes from a study of OX40 agonist ivuxolimab in advanced cancers. V shed 5 bases and J shed 1 base, with 17 bases lying between them. This CDR3 has 16 amino acids. Germline lookup yields CDR1 SNHLY and CDR2 FYNNEI. TCRdb's table, derived via immunoSEQ multiplex PCR, lists solely in-frame clones and lacks some. The table shows roughly 44,000 clones, with around nine tenths occurring only once. The receptor was derived from an adult with an advanced solid tumor such as melanoma, head and neck, liver or kidney cancer. The V gene is TRBV2, the J gene TRBJ1-2; D is unresolved. The sample was CD4+ or CD8+ T cells sorted from blood, taken in a trial of the OX40 agonist ivuxolimab. CDR3 residues: CASSPSGGIFNYGYTF. Here the CDR3 DNA reads TGTGCCAGCAGTCCCAGTGGAGGGATTTTTAACTATGGCTACACCTTC.